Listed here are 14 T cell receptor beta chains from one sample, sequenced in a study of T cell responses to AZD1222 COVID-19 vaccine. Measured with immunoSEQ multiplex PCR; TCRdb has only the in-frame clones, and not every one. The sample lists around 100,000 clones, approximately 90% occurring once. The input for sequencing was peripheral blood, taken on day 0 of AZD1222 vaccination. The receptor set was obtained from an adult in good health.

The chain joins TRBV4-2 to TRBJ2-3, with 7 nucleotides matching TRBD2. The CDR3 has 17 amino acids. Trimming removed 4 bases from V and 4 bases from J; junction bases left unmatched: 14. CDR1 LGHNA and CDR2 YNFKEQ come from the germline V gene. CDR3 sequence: CASSRDLAGGTPDTQYF. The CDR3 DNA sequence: TGTGCCAGCAGCCGAGACCTAGCCGGGGGGACCCCAGATACGCAGTATTTT.

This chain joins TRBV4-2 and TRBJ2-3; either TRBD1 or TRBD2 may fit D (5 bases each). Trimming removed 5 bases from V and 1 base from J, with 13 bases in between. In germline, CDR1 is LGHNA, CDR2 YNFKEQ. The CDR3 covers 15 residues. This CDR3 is CASSVGTAGTDTQYF. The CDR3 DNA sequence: TGTGCCAGCAGCGTTGGGACCGCCGGCACAGATACGCAGTATTTT.

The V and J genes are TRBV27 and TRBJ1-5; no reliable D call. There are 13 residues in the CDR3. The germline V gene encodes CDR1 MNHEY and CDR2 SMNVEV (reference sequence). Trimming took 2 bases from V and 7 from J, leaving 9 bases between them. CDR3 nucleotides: TGTGCCAGCAGTTTAGCGAGGAGCCAGCCCCAGCATTTT. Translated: CASSLARSQPQHF.

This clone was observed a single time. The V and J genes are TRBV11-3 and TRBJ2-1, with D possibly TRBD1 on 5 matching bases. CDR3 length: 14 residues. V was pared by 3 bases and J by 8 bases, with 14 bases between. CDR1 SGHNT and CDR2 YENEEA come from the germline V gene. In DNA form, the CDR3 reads TGTGCCAGCAGCTTCTGGCAGGGCTCGGATGAGCAGTTCTTC. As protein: CASSFWQGSDEQFF. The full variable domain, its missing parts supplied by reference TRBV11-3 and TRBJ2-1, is EAGVVQSPRYKIIEKKQPVAFWCNPISGHNTLYWYLQNLGQGPELLIRYENEEAVDDSQLPKDRFSAERLKGVDSTLKIQPAELGDSAVYLCASSFWQGSDEQFFGPGTRLTVL.

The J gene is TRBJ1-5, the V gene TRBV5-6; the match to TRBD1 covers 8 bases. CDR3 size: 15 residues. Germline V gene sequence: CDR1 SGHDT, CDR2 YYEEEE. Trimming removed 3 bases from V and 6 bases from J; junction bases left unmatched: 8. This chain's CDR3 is CASSSGTGDFQPQHF. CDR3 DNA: TGTGCCAGCAGCTCCGGGACAGGAGATTTTCAGCCCCAGCATTTT.

The DNA of the CDR3 is TGTGCCAGCAGATCGGGACAGGGATTTACAGATACGCAGTATTTT. It encodes CASRSGQGFTDTQYF. J is TRBJ2-3 and V is TRBV14; 9 bases line up with TRBD1. The germline CDR1 and CDR2 sequences are SGHDN and FVKESK. There are 15 residues in the CDR3. The junction had 7 bases not matched to a gene; V was cut back by 6 bases and J by 3 bases.

The CDR3 here is CASRSTGPRYNEQFF. In DNA form, the CDR3 reads TGTGCCAGCAGATCGACAGGGCCTCGCTACAATGAGCAGTTCTTC. This sequence joins TRBV7-2 and TRBJ2-1; 7 bases fit TRBD1. Germline V gene lookup returns CDR1 SGHTA and CDR2 FQGNSA. V lost 6 bases to trimming and J lost 3 bases; unmatched junction nucleotides: 8. The CDR3 spans 15 residues. Full variable domain (remainder filled in from reference TRBV7-2 and TRBJ2-1): GAGVSQSPSNKVTEKGKDVELRCDPISGHTALYWYRQSLGQGLEFLIYFQGNSAPDKSGLPSDRFSAERTGGSVSTLTIQRTQQEDSAVYLCASRSTGPRYNEQFFGPGTRLTVL.

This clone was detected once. DNA of the CDR3: TGTGCCAGCAGCGGTCCCCCTCGGGGCTCCTACGCGATCACTGAAGCTTTCTTT. Amino acid sequence: CASSGPPRGSYAITEAFF. This chain links TRBV3-1 (or the pseudogene TRBV3-2) with TRBJ1-1; a possible D gene is TRBD1 (5 bases). Germline V lookup: CDR1 LGHDT, CDR2 YNNKEL (reference sequence). The V and J ends lost 5 bases and 4 bases respectively, with 26 bases between them. The CDR3 sequence is 18 residues long.

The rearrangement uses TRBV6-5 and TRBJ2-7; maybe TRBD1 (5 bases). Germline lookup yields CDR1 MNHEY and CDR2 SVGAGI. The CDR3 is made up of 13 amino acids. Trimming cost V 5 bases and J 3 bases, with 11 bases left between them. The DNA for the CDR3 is TGTGCCAGCAGTCAGGGTAGGGGCTACGAGCAGTACTTC. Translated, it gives CASSQGRGYEQYF.

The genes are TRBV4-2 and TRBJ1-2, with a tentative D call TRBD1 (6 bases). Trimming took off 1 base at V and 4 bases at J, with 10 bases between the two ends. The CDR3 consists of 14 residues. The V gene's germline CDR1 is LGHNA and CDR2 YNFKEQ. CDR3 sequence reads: CASSQAGGVYGYTF. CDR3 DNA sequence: TGTGCCAGCAGCCAAGCTGGGGGCGTCTATGGCTACACCTTC.

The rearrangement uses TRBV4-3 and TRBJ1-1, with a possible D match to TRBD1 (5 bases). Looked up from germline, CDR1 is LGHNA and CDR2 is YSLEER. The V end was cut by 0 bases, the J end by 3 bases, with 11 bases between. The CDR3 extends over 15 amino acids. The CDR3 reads CASSQEAGADTEAFF. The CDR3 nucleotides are TGCGCCAGCAGCCAAGAGGCCGGGGCGGACACTGAAGCTTTCTTT.

The CDR3 loop reads CASSLGPAEQYF. In DNA form, the CDR3 reads TGTGCCAGCAGTCTCGGCCCCGCGGAGCAGTACTTC. The chain recombines TRBV12-3 or TRBV12-4 with TRBJ2-7; D is unresolved. The CDR3 totals 12 residues. Trimming took off 5 bases at V and 7 bases at J, with 12 bases between the two ends.

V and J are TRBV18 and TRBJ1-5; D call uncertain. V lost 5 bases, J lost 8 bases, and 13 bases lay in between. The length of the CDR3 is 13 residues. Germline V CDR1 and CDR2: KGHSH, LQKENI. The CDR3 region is CASSSNPEEPQHF. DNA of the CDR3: TGTGCCAGCTCATCGAACCCAGAGGAGCCCCAGCATTTT.

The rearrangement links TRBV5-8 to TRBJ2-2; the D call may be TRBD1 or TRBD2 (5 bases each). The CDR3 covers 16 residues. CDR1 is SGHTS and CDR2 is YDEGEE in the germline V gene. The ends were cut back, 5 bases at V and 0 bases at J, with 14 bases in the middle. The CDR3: CASSTGAFANTGELFF. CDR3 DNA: TGTGCCAGCAGTACCGGGGCGTTCGCGAACACCGGGGAGCTGTTTTTT.